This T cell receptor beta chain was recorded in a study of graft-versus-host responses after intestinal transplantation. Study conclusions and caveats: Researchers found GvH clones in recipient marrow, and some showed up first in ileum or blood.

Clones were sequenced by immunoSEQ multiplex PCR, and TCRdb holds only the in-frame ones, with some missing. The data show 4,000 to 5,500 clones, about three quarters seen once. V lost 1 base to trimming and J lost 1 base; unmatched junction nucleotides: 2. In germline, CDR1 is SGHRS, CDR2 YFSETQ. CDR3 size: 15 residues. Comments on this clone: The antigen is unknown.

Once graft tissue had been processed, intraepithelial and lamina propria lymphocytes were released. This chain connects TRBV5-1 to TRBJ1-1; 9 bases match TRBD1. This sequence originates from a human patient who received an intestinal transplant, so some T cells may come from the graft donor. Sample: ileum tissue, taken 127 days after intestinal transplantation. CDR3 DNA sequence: TGCGCCAGCAGCTTGACAGGGGGCCCGAACACTGAAGCTTTCTTT. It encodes CASSLTGGPNTEAFF.